This T cell receptor beta chain was observed in a study of T cell responses to AZD1222 COVID-19 vaccine. As concerns this clone: Its specificity is unknown.

Deletions cut 3 bases from V and 3 bases from J, with 8 bases between. The CDR3 has 13 residues. Germline CDR1 is ENHRY and CDR2 is SYGVKD. The assay was immunoSEQ multiplex PCR, and TCRdb's table has in-frame clones only and misses some. Of approximately 150,000 clones listed, under 95% are singletons. Study-wide findings and caveats: Spike-spanning, vaccine-associated CD4 TCRs were dominant at 160-218 and 743-854. Of spike-specific TCRs, nearly half reportedly target regions left unmutated in variants. Every sample of the repertoires postdated the peak T cell response.

The rearrangement uses TRBV10-3 and TRBJ1-1, with a possible D match to TRBD1 (6 bases). The TCR sequence derives from an adult in good health. The sequencing here drew on peripheral blood, taken on day 0 of MenACWY control vaccination. The CDR3 region is CAISDRGHTEAFF. DNA for the CDR3: TGTGCCATCAGTGACAGGGGTCACACTGAAGCTTTCTTT.